This T cell receptor (beta chain) emerged from a study of cytomegalovirus exposure and HLA in healthy donors. The V and J ends lost 8 bases and 3 bases, in that order; junction bases with no gene match: 13. Germline V gene sequence: CDR1 SGHAT, CDR2 FQNNGV. CDR3 size: 18 residues. The PCR had 60 Vbeta and 13 Jbeta primers. TCRdb keeps only in-frame clones here, not all; method: immunoSEQ multiplex PCR. The table includes about 98,000 clones, more than 60% detected once. The chain joins TRBV11-2 to TRBJ2-7, with TRBD2 matching 16 bases. This receptor was taken from a man between 45 and 60 years old in good health and CMV-seronegative. The sequenced material came from PBMCs. CDR3 nucleotide sequence: TGTGCCAGCCGCTCTGGGACTAGCGGGAGGGCCCGTTTCTACGAGCAGTACTTC. It translates to CASRSGTSGRARFYEQYF.